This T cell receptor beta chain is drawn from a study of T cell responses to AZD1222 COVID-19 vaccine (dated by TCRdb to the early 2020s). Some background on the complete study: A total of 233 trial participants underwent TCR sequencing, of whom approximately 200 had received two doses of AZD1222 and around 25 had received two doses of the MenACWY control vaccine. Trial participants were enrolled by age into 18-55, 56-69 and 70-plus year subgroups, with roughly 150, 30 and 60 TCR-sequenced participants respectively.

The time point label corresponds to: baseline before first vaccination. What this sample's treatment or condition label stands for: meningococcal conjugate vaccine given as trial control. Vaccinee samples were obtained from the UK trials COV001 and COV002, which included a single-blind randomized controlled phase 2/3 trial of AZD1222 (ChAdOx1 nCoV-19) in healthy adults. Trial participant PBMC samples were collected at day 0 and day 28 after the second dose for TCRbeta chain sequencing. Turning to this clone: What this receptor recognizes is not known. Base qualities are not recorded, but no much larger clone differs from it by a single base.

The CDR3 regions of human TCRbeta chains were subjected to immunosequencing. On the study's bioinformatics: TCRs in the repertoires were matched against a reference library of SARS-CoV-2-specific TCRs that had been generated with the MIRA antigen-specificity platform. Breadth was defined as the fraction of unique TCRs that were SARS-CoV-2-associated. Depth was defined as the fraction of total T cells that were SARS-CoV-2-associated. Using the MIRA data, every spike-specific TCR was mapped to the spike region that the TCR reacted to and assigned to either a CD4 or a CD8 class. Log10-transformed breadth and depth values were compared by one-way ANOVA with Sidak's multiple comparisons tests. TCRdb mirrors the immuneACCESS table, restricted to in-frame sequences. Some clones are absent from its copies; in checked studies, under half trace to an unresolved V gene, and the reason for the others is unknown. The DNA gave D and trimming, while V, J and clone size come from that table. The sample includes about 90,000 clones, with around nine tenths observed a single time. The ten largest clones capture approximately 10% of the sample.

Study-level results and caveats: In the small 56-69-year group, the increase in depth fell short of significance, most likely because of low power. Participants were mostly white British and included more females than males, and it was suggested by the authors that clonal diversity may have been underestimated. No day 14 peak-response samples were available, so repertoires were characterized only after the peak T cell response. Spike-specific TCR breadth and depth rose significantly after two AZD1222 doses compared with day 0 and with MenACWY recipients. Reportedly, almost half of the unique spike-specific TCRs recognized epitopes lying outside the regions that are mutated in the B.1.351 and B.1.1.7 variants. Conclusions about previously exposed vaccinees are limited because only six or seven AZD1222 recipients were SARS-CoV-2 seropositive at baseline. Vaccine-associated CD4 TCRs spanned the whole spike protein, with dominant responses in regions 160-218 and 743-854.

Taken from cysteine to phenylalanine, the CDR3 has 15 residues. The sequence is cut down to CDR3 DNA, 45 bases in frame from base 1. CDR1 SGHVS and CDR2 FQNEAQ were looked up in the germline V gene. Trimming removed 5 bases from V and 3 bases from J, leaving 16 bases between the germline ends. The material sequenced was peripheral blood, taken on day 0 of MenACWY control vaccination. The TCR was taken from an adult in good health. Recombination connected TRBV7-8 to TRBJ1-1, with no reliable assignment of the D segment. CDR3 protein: CASSLRLRADTEAFF. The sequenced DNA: TGTGCCAGCAGCCTCCGGTTGCGGGCGGACACTGAAGCTTTCTTT.